Below are 22 T cell receptor beta chains sequenced from a single sample in a study of tumor and adjacent non-tumor tissue in lung cancer. A modified ARM-PCR protocol with three rounds of nested PCR amplified TCRbeta. Using its own MiXCR run on the multiplex PCR reads, TCRdb lists one record per CDR3 protein. The sample yields 200,000 or so distinct CDR3 sequences, 60% to 85% seen once. The template was RNA from unsorted bulk tissue. Sequenced sample: lung tumor tissue. The receptors come from a man aged 55 to 70 with non-small cell lung cancer.

This clonotype occurred many times. The chain recombines TRBV4-3 with TRBJ2-6, with 10 bases matching TRBD1. V lost 0 bases, J lost 0 bases, and 11 bases stayed unmatched. The CDR3 extends over 21 amino acids. Germline-derived CDR1 and CDR2 are LGHNA and YSLEER. The CDR3 nucleotides read TGCGCCAGCAGCCAAGACCCACGGCGGGACAGGGGAAACTCTGGGGCCAACGTCCTGACTTTC. This codes for CASSQDPRRDRGNSGANVLTF.

For this clonotype: This may stem from a read error, because a much larger clone lies one nucleotide away. This chain uses TRBV4-1 with TRBJ1-4; TRBD1 matches 9 bases. The CDR3 sequence is 14 residues long. Looked up from germline, CDR1 is MGHRA and CDR2 is YSYEKL. The CDR3 DNA sequence: TGCACCAGCAGCCCCCGGACAGGGGATGAAAAACTGTTTTTT. Amino acids: CTSSPRTGDEKLFF.

This clonotype occurred a few times. This sequence joins TRBV29-1 and TRBJ1-1; no definite D call. The CDR3 length is 12 residues. Germline V lookup: CDR1 SQVTM, CDR2 ANQGSEA. V was clipped by 5 bases and J by 1 base, with 8 bases between them. CDR3 in amino acids: CSVTKGNTEAFF. CDR3 sequence (DNA): TGCAGCGTTACAAAGGGGAACACTGAAGCTTTCTTT.

Concerning this clonotype: The CDR3 does not end in the conserved phenylalanine or tryptophan, so this is likely a read error. The chain is built from TRBV20-1 and TRBJ2-1; either TRBD1 or TRBD2 may fit D (6 bases each). Per the germline V gene, CDR1 is DFQATT and CDR2 is SNEGSKA (reference sequence). This CDR3 has 16 residues. The CDR3 reads CSAGGDGGRTYNGQFS. The DNA of the CDR3 is TGCAGTGCTGGAGGGGACGGGGGCCGAACCTACAATGGGCAGTTCTCC.

This clonotype has more than one count but fewer than ten. This chain links TRBV28 with TRBJ1-2, with D possibly being TRBD1 (6 bases). The CDR3 length is 13 residues. The germline V gene has CDR1 MDHEN and CDR2 SYDVKM. V gave up 5 bases and J gave up 6 bases, with 13 bases separating them. The CDR3 nucleotides read TGTGCCAGCAGTCCAGGGGATTTCAATGGCTACACCTTC. It specifies CASSPGDFNGYTF.

Regarding this clonotype: Relative to the germline gene, one junction end is altered; a read error may explain this. CDR3: CASSQGAGSEYELYF. The DNA for the CDR3 is TGTGCCAGCAGTCAAGGGGCAGGGTCGGAATACGAGCTGTACTTC. The chain recombines TRBV4-2 with TRBJ2-7; TRBD1 is a possible D gene (5 bases). In germline, CDR1 is LGHNA, CDR2 YNFKEQ. The CDR3 is 15 residues long.

The chain recombines TRBV7-9 with TRBJ2-1; D unresolved. Trimming cost V 5 bases and J 7 bases, with 12 bases left between them. The CDR3 has 13 amino acids. CDR1 SEHNR and CDR2 FQNEAQ come from the germline V gene (reference sequence). DNA of the CDR3: TGTGCCAGCAGCCGAGCTGGGTTAAATGAGCAGTTCTTC. Its protein product is CASSRAGLNEQFF.

Details on this clonotype: The junction shows a germline mismatch at one end, possibly a read error. The chain uses TRBV12-3 or TRBV12-4 and TRBJ1-1, with D possibly being TRBD1 (5 bases). CDR3 length equals 13 residues. CDR3 coding DNA: TGTCCCAGCAGCAGACAGTTGAACACTGAAGCTTTCTTT. This codes for CPSSRQLNTEAFF.

This chain connects TRBV20-1 to TRBJ2-7; maybe TRBD1 (6 bases). Judging by the DNA end, TRBJ2-5 fits better; the J call may be wrong. This CDR3 is built from 14 residues. In germline, CDR1 is DFQATT, CDR2 SNEGSKA (reference sequence). The CDR3 coding sequence is TGCAGTGCCAAGGGGGTAACTCAAGGGGAGACCCAGTACTTC. This encodes CSAKGVTQGETQYF.

As for this clonotype: A much larger clone lies one base from this, so it may be a read error. This chain uses TRBV20-1 with TRBJ2-2; 7 positions agree with TRBD1. V lost 4 bases to trimming and J lost 0 bases; unmatched junction nucleotides: 5. The CDR3 is 15 residues long. Germline assignment: CDR1 DFQATT and CDR2 SNEGSKA (reference sequence). The CDR3 is CSANPQGSNTGELFF. The CDR3 nucleotides are TGCAGTGCTAATCCACAGGGGTCGAACACCGGGGAGCTGTTTTTT.

Concerning this clonotype: This clone may be a read error of a much larger clone one base away. The chain combines TRBV5-4 with TRBJ2-6; D call uncertain. Germline V gene data show CDR1 as SGHNT and CDR2 as YYREEE (reference sequence). This CDR3 is built from 16 residues. The CDR3 here is CASSPSRNSGVNVLTF. The CDR3 DNA is TGTGCCAGCAGCCCGTCCAGGAACTCTGGGGTCAACGTCCTGACTTTC.

The chain has TRBV20-1 and TRBJ1-1; D remains unclear. Germline CDR1 DFQATT, CDR2 SNEGSKA (reference sequence). Trimming removed 0 bases from V and 5 bases from J, with 7 bases in between. This CDR3 is built from 12 residues. The CDR3 DNA is TGCAGTGCTAGAGATGTGACTACTGAAGCTTTCTTT. Its protein is CSARDVTTEAFF.

Worth noting for this clonotype: It is likely a read error, because the conserved phenylalanine at the end of the CDR3 is missing. V and J are TRBV5-4 and TRBJ2-7; 7 nucleotides align to TRBD2. Per the germline V gene, CDR1 is SGHNT and CDR2 is YYREEE (reference sequence). This CDR3 is 13 amino acids long. V lost 4 bases and J lost 5; bases outside the gene matches: 6. The CDR3 DNA reads TGTGCCAGCAGCACCGGACTAGTCCACGAGCAGTACTCC. Translation: CASSTGLVHEQYS.

This clonotype was seen a handful of times. A read error is possible here, since a much larger clone lies one base away. The V gene is TRBV11-2, the J gene TRBJ1-1; D uncertain. Germline values: CDR1 SGHAT, CDR2 FQNNGV. The CDR3 spans 15 residues. V gave up 0 bases and J gave up 8 bases, with 16 bases separating them. CDR3 sequence: CASSLDRPPLGEAFF. Here the CDR3 DNA reads TGTGCCAGCAGCTTAGATCGACCCCCCCTGGGGGAAGCTTTCTTT.

The J gene is TRBJ2-1, the V gene TRBV2; weak D call: TRBD1 (6 bases). With 4 bases removed from V and 5 bases from J, the gap between germline ends came to 18 bases. CDR1 is SNHLY, CDR2 FYNNEI, per germline. The CDR3 spans 16 residues. This CDR3 is CASSVFPGAYNNEQFF. For the CDR3, the DNA is TGTGCCAGCAGTGTCTTCCCAGGGGCCTACAACAATGAGCAGTTCTTC.

For this clonotype: At one of its ends the junction is not consistent with the germline gene, which may arise from a read error. The gene calls are TRBV4-3 and TRBJ2-3, with D possibly TRBD2 on 5 matching bases. The CDR3 loop spans 16 amino acids. Germline V gene data show CDR1 as LGHNA and CDR2 as YSLEER. CDR3 coding DNA: TGCGCCAGCAGCCAAGATAGAGCGGCCACCACTGATACACAGTATTTT. Its protein is CASSQDRAATTDTQYF.

Turning to this clonotype: A junction end diverges from the germline sequence, so it may reflect a read error. This chain uses TRBV5-1 with TRBJ2-1; possibly TRBD2 for D (6 bases). Germline CDR1 and CDR2: SGHRS and YFSETQ. The CDR3 totals 12 residues. This CDR3 is CASSRSSVVQLF. DNA of the CDR3: TGCGCCAGCTCTAGGTCTAGCGTAGTCCAGTTATTC.

Note on this clonotype: Compared with germline, one end of the junction differs, possibly owing to a read error. The chain is built from TRBV12-3 or TRBV12-4 and TRBJ2-7; D not certain. The CDR3 extends over 13 amino acids. CDR3 sequence reads: CSSSSDTTFKQYF. The CDR3 DNA sequence: TGCTCCAGCAGTTCAGACACCACTTTTAAGCAGTACTTC.

This clonotype was recorded once. It may be a read error: a sequence one base away is much more abundant. This chain uses TRBV5-4 with TRBJ1-4, with D uncertain. Between the trimmed V and J ends, which lost 0 bases and 0 bases, there was a span of 6 bases. The length of the CDR3 is 15 residues. Germline CDR1 and CDR2: SGHNT and YYREEE (reference sequence). Here the CDR3 DNA reads TGTGCCAGCAGCTTGGATGCGCCAACTAATGAAAAACTGTTTTTT. Translated: CASSLDAPTNEKLFF.

Comment on this clonotype: An end of the junction differs from the germline gene, which may be a read error. V usage is TRBV20-1 and J usage is TRBJ2-7, with D possibly TRBD1 on 5 matching bases. CDR3 size: 12 residues. Germline-derived CDR1 and CDR2 are DFQATT and SNEGSKA (reference sequence). CDR3 in DNA: TGCAGTGTACAGGACAACTCCTACCAGCAGTACTTC. Its translation: CSVQDNSYQQYF.

A few counts support this clonotype. This chain connects TRBV5-6 to TRBJ2-7, with D maybe TRBD1 (5 bases). The germline V gene encodes CDR1 SGHDT and CDR2 YYEEEE. The CDR3 length is 12 residues. Trimming shortened V by 4 bases and J by 9 bases, and 14 bases separated the two germline ends. The CDR3 region is CASSRDSLRQYF. In DNA, the CDR3 is TGTGCCAGCAGCCGAGACAGCCTGCGGCAGTACTTC.

Of note for this clonotype: At one end the junction does not follow the germline gene, possibly because of a read error. The V and J genes are TRBV6-5 and TRBJ2-7, with TRBD1 identical over 7 bases. The CDR3 runs 12 residues. Germline V gene sequence: CDR1 MNHEY, CDR2 SVGAGI. The CDR3 sequence: CAGTDRAYVQYF. The CDR3 nucleotides are TGTGCCGGCACCGACAGGGCCTACGTGCAGTACTTC.